The clone carrying this T cell receptor (beta chain) was recorded a few times. The sample is drawn from a study of blood T cell repertoires in COVID-19. Clones were read by immunoSEQ multiplex PCR, and TCRdb kept only the in-frame ones, dropping some. In the table there are more than 95,000 clones, roughly 80% of which are singletons. This TCR was sampled from a human donor in a cohort sampled during active COVID-19. The sequenced sample was peripheral blood.

CDR3 coding DNA: TGTGCCACCAGTGATCGTTCAAGTGTGACAGGTCCAGATACGCAGTATTTT. This codes for CATSDRSSVTGPDTQYF. The chain links TRBV24-1 to TRBJ2-3; TRBD1 is a possible D gene (6 bases). The CDR3 runs to 17 residues. Germline values: CDR1 KGHDR, CDR2 SFDVKD. Trimming took 3 bases from V and 4 from J, leaving 19 bases between them.